This entry lists 19 T cell receptor beta chains sequenced from one sample in a study of T cell clusters in autoimmune cytopenias. TRB was amplified by touch-down multiplex PCR, primer pools A and B combined. After re-calling the multiplex PCR reads, TCRdb lists one entry per CDR3 protein, DNA absent. The specimen's table records 7,000 to 8,500 distinct CDR3 sequences. Some 40,000 genome equivalents of blood DNA were amplified for TRB. Sequencing was done on a sample of peripheral blood. The receptors were gathered from a human donor with an autoimmune cytopenia or autoimmune hepatitis (not recorded which).

The V and J genes are TRBV11-2 and TRBJ2-5; TCRdb selects TRBD1, and the lack of DNA leaves this call unchecked. In germline, CDR1 is SGHAT, CDR2 FQNNGV. The CDR3 loop spans 19 amino acids. CDR3 in amino acids: CASSLGSGQGVYFQETQYF.

This sequence joins TRBV6-4 and TRBJ2-1; the D call of TRBD2 rests on TCRdb alone, since no DNA is present to check it. The CDR3 has 16 amino acids. Germline CDR1 is MRHNA and CDR2 is SNTAGT. The CDR3 spells CASSDSLAGGYNEQFF.

The gene calls are TRBV7-6 and TRBJ2-3; with no DNA, the TCRdb D assignment of TRBD1 cannot be verified. The CDR3 runs to 16 residues. Looked up from germline, CDR1 is SGHVS and CDR2 is FNYEAQ. The CDR3 loop is CASRPTPTTGTDTQYF.

This clonotype is medium-sized by frequency. The gene calls are TRBV19 and TRBJ2-7; lacking DNA, the TRBD1 call made by TCRdb goes unchecked. The CDR3 contains 14 residues. Germline CDR1 LNHDA, CDR2 SQIVND (reference sequence). CDR3 sequence: CASSAGDSPYEQYF.

Judged by frequency, this clonotype is medium-sized. J is TRBJ2-2 and V is TRBV30; the TCRdb D gene call, TRBD1, has no DNA to confirm it. This CDR3 contains 12 residues. Germline loops: CDR1 GTSNPN, CDR2 SVGIG (reference sequence). The CDR3 loop is CAWKGVPGELFF. The full variable domain, its missing parts supplied by reference TRBV30 and TRBJ2-2, is SQTIHQWPATLVQPVGSPLSLECTVEGTSNPNLYWYRQAAGRGLQLLFYSVGIGQISSEVPQNLSASRPQDRQFILSSKKLLLSDSGFYLCAWKGVPGELFFGEGSRLTVL.

The CDR3 sequence is CASSLAGPPQPQHF. This chain connects TRBV18 to TRBJ1-5; TCRdb returns TRBD1, unconfirmable since there is no DNA. The CDR3 consists of 14 residues. The germline gives CDR1 KGHSH, CDR2 LQKENI.

This chain links TRBV18 with TRBJ2-1. Looked up from germline, CDR1 is KGHSH and CDR2 is LQKENI. The CDR3 length is 16 residues. CDR3 residues: CASSPPGGGTYNEQFF.

This clonotype is medium-sized by frequency. This chain connects TRBV7-9 to TRBJ2-7. From germline, CDR1 is SEHNR and CDR2 FQNEAQ (reference sequence). The CDR3 is made up of 11 amino acids. The CDR3 region is CASSQDYEQYF.

The chain is built from TRBV12-3 or TRBV12-4 and TRBJ2-7; without DNA, the TCRdb call of TRBD1 cannot be checked. CDR3 length: 16 residues. The chain's CDR3 is CASTGPGGDWYYEQYF.

This clonotype counts as medium-sized (0.01 to 0.1%) by frequency. The CDR3 is CASSSGLPGSGNTIYF. The chain is built from TRBV7-2 and TRBJ1-3. Looked up from germline, CDR1 is SGHTA and CDR2 is FQGNSA. CDR3 length: 16 amino acids.

V and J are TRBV5-1 and TRBJ2-1; TCRdb proposes TRBD2, but this gene call is untestable without DNA. The CDR3 has 16 residues. Germline V CDR1 and CDR2: SGHRS, YFSETQ. CDR3 in amino acids: CASSLATSGRWDEQFF.

This chain joins TRBV5-6 and TRBJ1-5; TCRdb's D gene call, TRBD1, goes unchecked for lack of DNA. Germline V CDR1 and CDR2: SGHDT, YYEEEE. The CDR3 extends over 15 amino acids. The CDR3 loop reads CASSLGGGSFQPQHF.

The chain combines TRBV5-1 with TRBJ2-3; TCRdb selects TRBD2, and the lack of DNA leaves this call unchecked. The V gene's germline CDR1 is SGHRS and CDR2 YFSETQ. This CDR3 spans 21 amino acids. The CDR3 here is CASSPGLAGVANPGSTDTQYF. Together with reference TRBV5-1 and TRBJ2-3, the CDR3 gives the full variable domain: KAGVTQTPRYLIKTRGQQVTLSCSPISGHRSVSWYQQTPGQGLQFLFEYFSETQRNKGNFPGRFSGRQFSNSRSEMNVSTLELGDSALYLCASSPGLAGVANPGSTDTQYFGPGTRLTVL.

The chain couples TRBV29-1 to TRBJ2-3; TCRdb returns TRBD2, unconfirmable since there is no DNA. Germline loops: CDR1 SQVTM, CDR2 ANQGSEA. The CDR3 has 14 amino acids. CDR3: CSVDGSGRTDTQYF.

The genes are TRBV20-1 and TRBJ2-3; TCRdb lists TRBD1, though no DNA is available to test this call. Germline CDR1 and CDR2: DFQATT and SNEGSKA (reference sequence). The CDR3 spans 14 residues. CDR3 loop: CSATRDSFTDTQYF.

The chain is built from TRBV6-1 and TRBJ1-1; TCRdb's D call, TRBD1, is unchecked because there is no DNA. The CDR3 loop spans 13 amino acids. CDR1 is MNHNS and CDR2 is SASEGT in the germline V gene. The CDR3 is CASNLYRGSEAFF.

The chain uses TRBV7-9 and TRBJ2-7. This CDR3 spans 14 amino acids. Per the germline V gene, CDR1 is SEHNR and CDR2 is FQNEAQ (reference sequence). CDR3 loop: CASSLVTGSYEQYF.

The chain recombines TRBV11-2 with TRBJ2-1; there is no DNA to check the TCRdb D call of TRBD1. Germline values: CDR1 SGHAT, CDR2 FQNNGV. The CDR3 covers 16 residues. The CDR3 is CASSLETGPIYNEQFF. Filled out from reference TRBV11-2 and TRBJ2-1, the complete variable domain reads EAGVAQSPRYKIIEKRQSVAFWCNPISGHATLYWYQQILGQGPKLLIQFQNNGVVDDSQLPKDRFSAERLKGVDSTLKIQPAKLEDSAVYLCASSLETGPIYNEQFFGPGTRLTVL.

The chain links TRBV6-6 to TRBJ1-6; as DNA is missing, the TRBD1 call by TCRdb cannot be tested. The CDR3 has 14 amino acids. Germline V gene sequence: CDR1 MNHNY, CDR2 SVGAGI (reference sequence). CDR3 protein: CASSPTGANSPLHF.